One and the same sample provided the 10 T cell receptor beta chains below, sequenced in a study of T cell responses to AZD1222 COVID-19 vaccine (TCRdb year 2021). Receptors were amplified or captured by the immunoSEQ multiplex PCR assay. This is the immuneACCESS table as TCRdb keeps it, with only in-frame sequences that have V and J called. A part of the clones is gone; compared with another copy, unresolved V genes explain less than half, and the rest is unexplained. Across this sample there are under 25,000 clones, with 84% seen only once. The ten largest account for approximately 16% of the sample. The time point label of this sample denotes: about 28 days (+/-7) after the second vaccine dose. The sequencing here drew on peripheral blood, taken 28 days after the second AZD1222 dose. The receptor set was obtained from an adult who received the AZD1222 COVID-19 vaccine.

This rearrangement joins TRBV11-3 to TRBJ1-6, with 8 bases identical to TRBD1. Germline loops: CDR1 SGHNT, CDR2 YENEEA. The CDR3 covers 15 residues. Trimming at V came to 5 bases and at J to 8 bases, leaving 8 bases not matched to a gene. The CDR3 loop reads CASSGQGQKDSPLHF. CDR3 DNA: TGTGCCAGCAGCGGACAGGGCCAAAAGGATTCACCCCTCCACTTT. Full variable domain (rest looked up from reference TRBV11-3 and TRBJ1-6): EAGVVQSPRYKIIEKKQPVAFWCNPISGHNTLYWYLQNLGQGPELLIRYENEEAVDDSQLPKDRFSAERLKGVDSTLKIQPAELGDSAVYLCASSGQGQKDSPLHFGNGTRLTVT.

This rearrangement joins TRBV6-1 to TRBJ2-6, with D perhaps matching TRBD1 or TRBD2 (6 bases each). V lost 2 bases and J 18 bases, leaving 17 bases between the germline ends. This CDR3 has 13 amino acids. From germline, CDR1 is MNHNS and CDR2 SASEGT. The CDR3 bases are TGTGCCAGCAGTGAACACGGGCAGGGGAGGAGGACTTTC. The encoded protein is CASSEHGQGRRTF.

The DNA of the CDR3 is TGTGCCAGCAGCTTAAGTTCTAGCGGGAGTCGGGAGACCCAGTACTTC. It specifies CASSLSSSGSRETQYF. This chain joins TRBV11-2 and TRBJ2-5, with 10 bases matching TRBD2. CDR3 length equals 16 residues. Losses at the gene ends were 2 bases for V and 5 bases for J; bases not matched to a gene: 8. CDR1 SGHAT and CDR2 FQNNGV come from the germline V gene.

The J gene is TRBJ2-7, the V gene TRBV3-1 (or the pseudogene TRBV3-2), with TRBD2 as a possible D gene (5 bases). Trimming took 4 bases from V and 0 from J, leaving 10 bases between them. The CDR3 sequence is 14 residues long. Germline assignment: CDR1 LGHDT and CDR2 YNNKEL (reference sequence). The CDR3 here is CASSRWRSSYEQYF. The CDR3 DNA sequence: TGTGCCAGCAGCCGTTGGAGGAGCTCCTACGAGCAGTACTTC.

V is TRBV3-1 (or the pseudogene TRBV3-2) and J is TRBJ1-5; tentatively, D is TRBD1 (6 bases). CDR1 LGHDT and CDR2 YNNKEL come from the germline V gene (reference sequence). The CDR3 length is 15 residues. The V gene lost 0 bases and the J gene lost 5 bases, with 11 bases spanning the gap. The CDR3 is CASSQDAGADQPQHF. The CDR3 DNA reads TGTGCCAGCAGCCAAGATGCAGGGGCGGATCAGCCCCAGCATTTT.

CDR3 nucleotides: TGCAGCGTTGTTTGGGGCTCTGGAAACACCATATATTTT. Protein product: CSVVWGSGNTIYF. The chain has TRBV29-1 and TRBJ1-3; no firm D call. V lost 4 bases to trimming and J lost 0 bases, with 7 bases between them. Germline lookup yields CDR1 SQVTM and CDR2 ANQGSEA. This CDR3 is built from 13 residues.

The chain is built from TRBV7-2 and TRBJ2-5; 12 positions agree with TRBD2. Trimming took 1 base from V and 4 from J; bases not matched to a gene: 10. The germline V gene has CDR1 SGHTA and CDR2 FQGNSA. This CDR3 has 18 amino acids. Here the CDR3 DNA reads TGTGCCAGCAGCTTAGTGAGGCTAGCGGGAGGGGGAGGAGAGACCCAGTACTTC. As protein: CASSLVRLAGGGGETQYF.

The chain recombines TRBV19 with TRBJ2-5; no reliable D call. In germline, CDR1 is LNHDA, CDR2 SQIVND (reference sequence). This CDR3 is built from 14 residues. Trimming cost V 3 bases and J 5 bases, with 13 bases left between them. CDR3 sequence reads: CASSMVLRGETQYF. As DNA, the CDR3 is TGTGCCAGTAGTATGGTACTCCGTGGGGAGACCCAGTACTTC.

V usage is TRBV6-5 and J usage is TRBJ2-1; D is ambiguous. The CDR3 covers 15 residues. Between the trimmed V and J ends, which lost 5 bases and 3 bases, there was a span of 14 bases. The germline V gene encodes CDR1 MNHEY and CDR2 SVGAGI. The CDR3: CASSLNMGSYNEQFF. The DNA of the CDR3 is TGTGCCAGCAGTCTCAACATGGGAAGCTACAATGAGCAGTTCTTC.

The V call is TRBV6-5, the J call TRBJ1-5; TRBD1 is a possible D gene (5 bases). Germline V lookup: CDR1 MNHEY, CDR2 SVGAGI. The germline V and J ends were trimmed by 2 bases and 6 bases, with 14 bases remaining between them. This CDR3 is built from 15 residues. CDR3 in DNA: TGTGCCAGCAGTTACATGGCGGGGGAGGGTCAGCCCCAGCATTTT. This translates into CASSYMAGEGQPQHF.